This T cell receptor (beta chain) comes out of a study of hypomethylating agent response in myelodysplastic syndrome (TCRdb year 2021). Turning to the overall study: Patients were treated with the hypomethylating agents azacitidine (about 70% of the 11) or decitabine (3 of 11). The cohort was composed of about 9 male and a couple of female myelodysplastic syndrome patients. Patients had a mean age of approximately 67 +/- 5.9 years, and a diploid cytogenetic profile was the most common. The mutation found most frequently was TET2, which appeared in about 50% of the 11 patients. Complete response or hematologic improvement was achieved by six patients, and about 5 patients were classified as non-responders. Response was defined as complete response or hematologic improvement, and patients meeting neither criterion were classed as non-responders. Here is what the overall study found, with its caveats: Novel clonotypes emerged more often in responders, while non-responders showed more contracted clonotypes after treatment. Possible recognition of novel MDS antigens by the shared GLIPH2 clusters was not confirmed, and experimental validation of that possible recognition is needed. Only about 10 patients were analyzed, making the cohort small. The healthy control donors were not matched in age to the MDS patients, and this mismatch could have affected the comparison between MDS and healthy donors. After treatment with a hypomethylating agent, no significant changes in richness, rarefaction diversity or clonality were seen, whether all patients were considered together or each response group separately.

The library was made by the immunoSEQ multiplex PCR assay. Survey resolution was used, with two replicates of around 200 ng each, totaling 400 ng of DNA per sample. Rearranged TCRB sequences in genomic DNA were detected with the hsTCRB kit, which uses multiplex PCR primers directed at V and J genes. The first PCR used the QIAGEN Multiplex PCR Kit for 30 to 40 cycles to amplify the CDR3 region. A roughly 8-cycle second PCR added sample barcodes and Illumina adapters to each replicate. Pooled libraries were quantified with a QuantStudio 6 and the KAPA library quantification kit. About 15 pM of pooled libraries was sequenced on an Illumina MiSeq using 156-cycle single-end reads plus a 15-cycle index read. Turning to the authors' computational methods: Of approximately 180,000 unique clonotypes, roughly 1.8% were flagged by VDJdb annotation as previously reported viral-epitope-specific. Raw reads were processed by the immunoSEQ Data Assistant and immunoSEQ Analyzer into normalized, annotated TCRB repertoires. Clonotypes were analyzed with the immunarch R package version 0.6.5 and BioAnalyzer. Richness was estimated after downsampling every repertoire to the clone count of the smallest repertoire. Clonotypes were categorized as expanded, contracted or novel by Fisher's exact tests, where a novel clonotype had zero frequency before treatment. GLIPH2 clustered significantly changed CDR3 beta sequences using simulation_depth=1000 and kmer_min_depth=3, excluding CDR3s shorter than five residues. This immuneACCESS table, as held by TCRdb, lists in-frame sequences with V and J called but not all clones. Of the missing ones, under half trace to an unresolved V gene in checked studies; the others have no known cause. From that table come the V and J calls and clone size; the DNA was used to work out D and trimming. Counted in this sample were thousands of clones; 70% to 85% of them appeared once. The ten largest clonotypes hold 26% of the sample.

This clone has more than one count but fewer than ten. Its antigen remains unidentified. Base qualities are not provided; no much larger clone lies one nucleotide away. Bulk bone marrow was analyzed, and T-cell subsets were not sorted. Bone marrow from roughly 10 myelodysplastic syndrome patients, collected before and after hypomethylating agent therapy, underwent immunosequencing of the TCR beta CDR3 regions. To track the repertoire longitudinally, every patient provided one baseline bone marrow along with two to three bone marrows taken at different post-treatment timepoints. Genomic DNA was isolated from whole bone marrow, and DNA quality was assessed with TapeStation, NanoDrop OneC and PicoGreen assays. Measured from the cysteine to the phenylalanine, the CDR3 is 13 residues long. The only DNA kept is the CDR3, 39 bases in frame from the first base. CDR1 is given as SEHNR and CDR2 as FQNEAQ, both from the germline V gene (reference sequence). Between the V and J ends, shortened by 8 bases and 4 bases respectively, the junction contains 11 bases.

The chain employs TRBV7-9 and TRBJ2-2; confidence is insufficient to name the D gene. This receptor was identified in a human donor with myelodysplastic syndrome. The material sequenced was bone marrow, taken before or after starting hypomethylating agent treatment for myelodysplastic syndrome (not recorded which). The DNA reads TGTGCCAGCCGGCTTATGGGCACCGGGGAGCTGTTTTTT. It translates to CASRLMGTGELFF.